The 27 T cell receptor beta chains in this list originate from one sample, sequenced in a study of Ad26.COV2.S vaccination and SARS-CoV-2 variants. Using immunoSEQ multiplex PCR, the repertoire was profiled, and TCRdb retains in-frame clones only, with some absent. Found here are 410,000 or so clones, 92% of them singletons; the top ten hold under 2%. The treatment here: roughly 20 received Ad26.COV2.S at low or high dose, single or two shots; several received placebo; per-sample allocation not given. Sampling occurred on day 63 after the first vaccine or placebo injection. The sequencing here drew on peripheral blood, taken in a trial of Ad26.COV2.S vaccine versus placebo. These receptors all stem from a person between 18 and 60 years old who received the Ad26.COV2.S COVID-19 vaccine or a placebo.

The chain carries TRBV7-9 and TRBJ1-1; TRBD1 might be the D (5 bases). With 3 bases removed from V and 8 bases from J, the gap between germline ends came to 10 bases. The germline CDR1 and CDR2 sequences are SEHNR and FQNEAQ (reference sequence). This CDR3 has 12 amino acids. CDR3 in amino acids: CASSFGTSEAFF. The CDR3 bases are TGTGCCAGCAGCTTCGGGACTTCGGAAGCTTTCTTT.

The chain is built from TRBV25-1 and TRBJ2-7; D possibly corresponds to TRBD2 (7 bases). The ends were cut back, 2 bases at V and 0 bases at J, with 17 bases in the middle. CDR3 length equals 17 residues. The germline gives CDR1 MGHDK, CDR2 SYGVNS. The CDR3 region is CASSEPPGRGDSYEQYF. As DNA, the CDR3 is TGTGCCAGCAGTGAACCGCCAGGGAGGGGGGACTCCTACGAGCAGTACTTC.

Notes on this clone: Other DNA sequences in the sample encode the same CDR3. The J gene is TRBJ2-7, the V gene TRBV18; 7 bases line up with TRBD2. The CDR3 sequence is 14 residues long. CDR1 and CDR2 from the germline V gene are KGHSH and LQKENI. V was pared by 0 bases and J by 1 base, with 0 bases of the junction left unmatched. CDR3 amino acids: CASSPPGGSYEQYF. In nucleotides, the CDR3 is TGTGCCAGCTCACCACCGGGGGGGTCCTACGAGCAGTACTTC.

The chain uses TRBV19 and TRBJ2-7; 9 nucleotides line up with TRBD2. The length of the CDR3 is 15 residues. Germline V lookup: CDR1 LNHDA, CDR2 SQIVND (reference sequence). V shed 3 bases and J 1 base; nucleotides not matched to a gene: 4. CDR3 sequence: CASSILTSGSYEQYF. As DNA, the CDR3 is TGTGCCAGTAGTATTTTGACTAGCGGATCCTACGAGCAGTACTTC.

There are a few counts of this clone. The chain joins TRBV11-3 to TRBJ2-7; no clear D. This CDR3 spans 13 amino acids. V was cut by 0 bases and J by 4 bases, with 7 bases left in between. The V gene's germline CDR1 is SGHNT and CDR2 YENEEA. CDR3: CASSLDLGYEQYF. The CDR3 DNA reads TGTGCCAGCAGCTTAGATCTTGGTTACGAGCAGTACTTC. Using reference TRBV11-3 and TRBJ2-7 for the parts outside the CDR3, the full variable domain is EAGVVQSPRYKIIEKKQPVAFWCNPISGHNTLYWYLQNLGQGPELLIRYENEEAVDDSQLPKDRFSAERLKGVDSTLKIQPAELGDSAVYLCASSLDLGYEQYFGPGTRLTVT.

The chain links TRBV27 to TRBJ2-3; D not certain. The CDR3 extends over 16 amino acids. The V and J ends lost 7 bases and 2 bases respectively, with 19 bases between them. CDR1 and CDR2 from the germline V gene are MNHEY and SMNVEV (reference sequence). CDR3 coding DNA: TGTGCCAGCAAGGAGTCGGATGATATTTTCACAGATACGCAGTATTTT. Its protein is CASKESDDIFTDTQYF.

The chain uses TRBV7-9 and TRBJ1-2, with D unclear. CDR3 length: 12 amino acids. Germline V gives CDR1 SEHNR, CDR2 FQNEAQ (reference sequence). Trimming removed 1 base at V and 7 bases at J, with 7 bases between. The CDR3 nucleotides are TGTGCCAGCAGCTTAGTTGATTTTGGCTACACCTTC. Protein sequence: CASSLVDFGYTF.

J is TRBJ1-6 and V is TRBV29-1; possibly TRBD1 for D (5 bases). Trimming stripped 4 bases from V and 10 bases from J, with 14 bases between. Per germline, CDR1 SQVTM and CDR2 ANQGSEA. The CDR3 runs 13 residues. CDR3 amino acids: CSVGLSQDSPLHF. The CDR3 coding sequence is TGCAGCGTTGGGCTATCACAGGACTCACCCCTCCACTTT.

This sequence joins TRBV7-9 and TRBJ2-3; D tentatively reads TRBD1 or TRBD2 (5 bases each). This CDR3 contains 16 residues. The V end lost 5 bases, the J end lost 5 bases, and 20 bases lay between the germline ends. The germline V gene encodes CDR1 SEHNR and CDR2 FQNEAQ (reference sequence). The CDR3 bases are TGTGCCAGCAGCGGGGGTCCGATGGTACCCGAAGATACGCAGTATTTT. Protein product: CASSGGPMVPEDTQYF.

This chain uses TRBV4-3 with TRBJ2-7, with TRBD2 matching 7 bases. Germline values: CDR1 LGHNA, CDR2 YSLEER. The CDR3 has 16 amino acids. V shed 3 bases, J shed 0 bases, and the junction held 8 bases outside the gene matches. The CDR3 spells CASSQARGGASYEQYF. CDR3 DNA: TGCGCCAGCAGCCAGGCCCGCGGGGGAGCCTCCTACGAGCAGTACTTC.

V and J are TRBV19 and TRBJ2-1; 7 nucleotides line up with TRBD1. V trimming: 6 bases; J trimming: 7 bases; junction bases outside the gene matches: 12. This CDR3 has 15 amino acids. Germline lookup yields CDR1 LNHDA and CDR2 SQIVND (reference sequence). CDR3 amino acids: CASSPTGKRPNEQFF. CDR3 in DNA: TGTGCCAGTAGCCCGACAGGGAAAAGGCCTAATGAGCAGTTCTTC.

The rearrangement uses TRBV6-1 and TRBJ1-3; D gene ambiguous. V shed 0 bases and J shed 0 bases, with 6 bases lying between them. The CDR3 spans 15 residues. Germline CDR1 and CDR2: MNHNS and SASEGT. In DNA, the CDR3 is TGTGCCAGCAGTGAAGCGGGCCGCTCTGGAAACACCATATATTTT. Encoded protein: CASSEAGRSGNTIYF.

The V call is TRBV4-3, the J call TRBJ1-3, with TRBD1 identical over 7 bases. Germline CDR1 and CDR2: LGHNA and YSLEER. V dropped 1 base and J dropped 6; count of bases not matched to a gene: 15. This CDR3 contains 18 residues. The CDR3 DNA is TGCGCCAGCAGCCAAGTTGGGGTACAGGGGATGGCTTTAAACACCATATATTTT. Its protein is CASSQVGVQGMALNTIYF.

This clone was recorded only once. The genes are TRBV7-8 and TRBJ1-5; D gene ambiguous. This CDR3 has 20 amino acids. V was cut by 1 base and J by 0 bases, with 22 bases left in between. Germline values: CDR1 SGHVS, CDR2 FQNEAQ. As DNA, the CDR3 is TGTGCCAGCAGCTTAGTAGGTCGGGTTCTTGGCGTAGATAGCAATCAGCCCCAGCATTTT. This translates into CASSLVGRVLGVDSNQPQHF.

This clone was detected once. The chain has TRBV3-1 (or the pseudogene TRBV3-2) and TRBJ2-5; the D gene is possibly TRBD1 (6 bases). Germline assignment: CDR1 LGHDT and CDR2 YNNKEL (reference sequence). The CDR3 extends over 14 amino acids. V was trimmed by 2 bases and J by 1 base, leaving 8 bases between them. CDR3 nucleotides: TGTGCCAGCAGCCAATGGACAGCCCAAGAGACCCAGTACTTC. Translating gives CASSQWTAQETQYF.

The chain links TRBV15 to TRBJ2-7; TRBD1 agrees at 7 bases. Germline-derived CDR1 and CDR2 are LNHNV and YYDKDF (reference sequence). The CDR3 runs 18 residues. Trimming removed 4 bases from V and 3 bases from J; junction bases left unmatched: 18. In DNA form, the CDR3 reads TGTGCCACCAGCAAAGGGGGCCGACAGGGAATTTTTAGCTACGAGCAGTACTTC. It specifies CATSKGGRQGIFSYEQYF. Full variable domain (missing parts from reference TRBV15 and TRBJ2-7): DAMVIQNPRYQVTQFGKPVTLSCSQTLNHNVMYWYQQKSSQAPKLLFHYYDKDFNNEADTPDNFQSRRPNTSFCFLDIRSPGLGDTAMYLCATSKGGRQGIFSYEQYFGPGTRLTVT.

The chain has TRBV3-1 (or the pseudogene TRBV3-2) and TRBJ2-2, with 13 bases matching TRBD2. The CDR3 totals 17 residues. Trimming took 11 bases from V and 2 from J; bases not matched to a gene: 11. Germline V gene data show CDR1 as LGHDT and CDR2 as YNNKEL (reference sequence). The CDR3 loop is CAGGLAGRRGNTGELFF. The CDR3 DNA reads TGTGCCGGGGGACTAGCGGGGCGACGGGGCAACACCGGGGAGCTGTTTTTT.

V usage is TRBV19 and J usage is TRBJ1-1; TRBD1 aligns across 8 bases. Germline V gene data show CDR1 as LNHDA and CDR2 as SQIVND (reference sequence). The CDR3 extends over 15 amino acids. V trimming: 8 bases; J trimming: 2 bases; junction bases outside the gene matches: 10. The CDR3 DNA reads TGTGCCAGTGTACACCAGGGGGCAGGAAACACTGAAGCTTTCTTT. This encodes CASVHQGAGNTEAFF.

V gene TRBV19 combines with J gene TRBJ1-5; tentative D call: TRBD1 (5 bases). Germline V gene data show CDR1 as LNHDA and CDR2 as SQIVND (reference sequence). The CDR3 runs to 14 residues. Trimming removed 5 bases at V and 2 bases at J, with 10 bases between. CDR3 in DNA: TGTGCCAGTAGTCTAGTCAGGGGCAATCAGCCCCAGCATTTT. Encoded protein: CASSLVRGNQPQHF.

This chain links TRBV9 with TRBJ1-3; tentative D call: TRBD1 (6 bases). CDR1 is SGDLS, CDR2 YYNGEE, per germline. The CDR3 contains 14 residues. The V end lost 6 bases, the J end lost 4 bases, and 14 bases lay between the germline ends. CDR3 region: CASIYRVLGNTIYF. The CDR3 DNA follows: TGTGCCAGCATCTACAGGGTTTTAGGAAACACCATATATTTT.

The genes are TRBV6-6 and TRBJ2-5; 10 bases line up with TRBD1. Germline V gene lookup returns CDR1 MNHNY and CDR2 SVGAGI (reference sequence). The CDR3 spans 15 residues. V was clipped by 6 bases and J by 5 bases; unmatched bases: 9. The CDR3 nucleotides are TGTGCCAGCAGCCCCCAGACAGGGGGCTTGGAGACCCAGTACTTC. Translated: CASSPQTGGLETQYF.

The chain is built from TRBV4-3 and TRBJ1-2; TRBD1 matches 8 bases. Germline trimming cut 5 bases from V and 5 bases from J; bases unmatched to any gene: 7. In germline, CDR1 is LGHNA, CDR2 YSLEER. The CDR3 has 14 amino acids. CDR3 sequence (DNA): TGCGCCAGCAGCGATTCGGGACAGGTTTATGGCTACACCTTC. It specifies CASSDSGQVYGYTF.

This rearrangement joins TRBV11-2 to TRBJ1-5; D is possibly TRBD1 (6 bases). The CDR3 has 14 amino acids. Per germline, CDR1 SGHAT and CDR2 FQNNGV. V was trimmed by 3 bases and J by 7 bases, leaving 13 bases between them. DNA of the CDR3: TGTGCCAGCAGCTTGGGGGGGGCGGGGCAGCCCCAGCATTTT. This sequence encodes CASSLGGAGQPQHF.

The V and J genes are TRBV6-2 or TRBV6-3 and TRBJ1-1; D is possibly TRBD1 (5 bases). The CDR3 sequence is 14 residues long. Trimming pared 0 bases from V and 11 bases from J, leaving 16 bases between. CDR1 and CDR2 (germline): MNHEY, SVGEGT. CDR3 sequence: CASSYSRDRVMAFF. CDR3 nucleotide sequence: TGTGCCAGCAGTTACTCAAGAGACAGAGTAATGGCTTTCTTT.

The chain uses TRBV4-3 and TRBJ1-2; TRBD1 matches 9 bases. The CDR3 runs 14 residues. Germline V gene sequence: CDR1 LGHNA, CDR2 YSLEER. The J segment lost 6 bases and the V segment lost 0 bases, leaving 2 bases of the junction unmatched. The CDR3, as DNA: TGCGCCAGCAGCCAAGAGACAGGGGGGAATGGCTACACCTTC. This translates into CASSQETGGNGYTF.

CDR3 in DNA: TGTGCCAGCAGACGACAGGGTAGCGCTGAAGCTTTCTTT. It yields the protein CASRRQGSAEAFF. The chain joins TRBV12-3 or TRBV12-4 to TRBJ1-1; 7 bases are a match to TRBD1. V was pared by 6 bases and J by 6 bases, with 7 bases of the junction left unmatched. CDR3 length: 13 residues.

The chain joins TRBV19 to TRBJ2-2; D is perhaps TRBD1 (7 bases). The CDR3 is made up of 16 amino acids. CDR1 is LNHDA, CDR2 SQIVND, per germline (reference sequence). Trimming removed 7 bases from V and 0 bases from J, with 15 bases in between. CDR3 coding DNA: TGTGCCAGTAAGAAGGCGGGACAGTCGAACACCGGGGAGCTGTTTTTT. This gives the protein CASKKAGQSNTGELFF.